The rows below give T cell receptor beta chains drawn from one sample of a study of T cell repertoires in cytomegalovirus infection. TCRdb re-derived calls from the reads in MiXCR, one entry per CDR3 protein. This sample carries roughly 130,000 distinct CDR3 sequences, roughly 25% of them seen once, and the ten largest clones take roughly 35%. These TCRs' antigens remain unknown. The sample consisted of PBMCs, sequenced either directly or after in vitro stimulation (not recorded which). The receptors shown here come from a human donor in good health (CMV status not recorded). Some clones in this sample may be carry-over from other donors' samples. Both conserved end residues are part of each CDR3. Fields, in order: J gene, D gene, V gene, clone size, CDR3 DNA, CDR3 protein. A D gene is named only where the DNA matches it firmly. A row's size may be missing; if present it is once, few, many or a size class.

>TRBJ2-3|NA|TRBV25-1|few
TGTGCCAGCAGTGAAAGTGGCACGGCAACAGATACGCAGTATTTT
CASSESGTATDTQYF
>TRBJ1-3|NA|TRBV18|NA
TGTGCCAGCTCACCTGTTGAGGCTAACTCTGGAAACACCATATATTTT
CASSPVEANSGNTIYF
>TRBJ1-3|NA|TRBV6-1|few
TGTGCCAGCAGCCCTACGACTGGGCCCTCATCTGGAAACACCATATATTTT
CASSPTTGPSSGNTIYF
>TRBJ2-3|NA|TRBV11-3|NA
TGTGCCAGCAGCTTACAGGGACAAAGCACAGATACGCAGTATTTT
CASSLQGQSTDTQYF
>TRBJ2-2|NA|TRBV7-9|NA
TGTGCCAGCAGCTCCTCGGCGGGTCGGTACACCGGGGAGCTGTTTTTT
CASSSSAGRYTGELFF
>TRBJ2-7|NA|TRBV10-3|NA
TGTGCCATCAGTGAGCCTAGACAGGTAATATCCGAGCAGTACTTC
CAISEPRQVISEQYF
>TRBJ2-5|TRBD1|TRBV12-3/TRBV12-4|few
TGTGCCAGCTCGCCTCTTACAGGGGTACAAGAGACCCAGTACTTC
CASSPLTGVQETQYF
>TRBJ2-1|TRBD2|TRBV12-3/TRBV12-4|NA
TGTGCCAGCAGGGGACTAGCAGGCTCCGGTGAGCAGTTCTTC
CASRGLAGSGEQFF
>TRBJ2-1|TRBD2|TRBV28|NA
TGTGCCAGCAGCGGGACTAGCGGGACCAATTTCTTC
CASSGTSGTNFF
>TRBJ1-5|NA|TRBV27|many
TGTGCCAGCAGCCCCCAGGGGTATAGCAATCAGCCCCAGCATTTT
CASSPQGYSNQPQHF
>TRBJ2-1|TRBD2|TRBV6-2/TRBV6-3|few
TGTGCCAGCCGGCGTCCCGGGACTAGCGTGGATGAGCAGTTCTTC
CASRRPGTSVDEQFF
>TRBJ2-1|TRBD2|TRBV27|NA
TGTGCCAGCAGTTTACTACTAGCGGGGTACAATGAGCAGTTCTTC
CASSLLLAGYNEQFF
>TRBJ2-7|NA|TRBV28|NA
TGTGCCAGCAGCCAGGGGTACTACGAGCAGTACTTC
CASSQGYYEQYF
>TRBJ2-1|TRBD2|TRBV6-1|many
TGTGCCAGCAGTAGCGGGAGGGACTACAATGAGCAGTTCTTC
CASSSGRDYNEQFF
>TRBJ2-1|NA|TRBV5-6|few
TGTGCCAGCAGCCGAGTTGGTAGTCCGGATGAGCAGTTCTTC
CASSRVGSPDEQFF
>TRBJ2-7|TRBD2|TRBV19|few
TGTGCCAGTAGAACCAGCGGGGCCACCTACGAGCAGTACTTC
CASRTSGATYEQYF
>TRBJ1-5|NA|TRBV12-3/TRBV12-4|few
TGTGCCAGCAGCGATTTTGGGGGGGGAGGGAATCAGCCCCAGCATTTT
CASSDFGGGGNQPQHF
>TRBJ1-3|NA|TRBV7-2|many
TGTGCCAGCAGCCCCGGTGGGGTGATTGGAAACACCATATATTTT
CASSPGGVIGNTIYF
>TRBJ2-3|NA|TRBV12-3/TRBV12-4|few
TGTGCCAGCAATCAAGGAGAATGGGATACGCAGTATTTT
CASNQGEWDTQYF
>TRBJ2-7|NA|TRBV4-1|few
TGCGCCAGCAGCTCTCGGGACAACTACGAGCAGTACTTC
CASSSRDNYEQYF
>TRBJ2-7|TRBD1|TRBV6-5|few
TGTGCCAGCAGTTACTCCCGGTCGGGACAGGGGTCTAACTACGAGCAGTACTTC
CASSYSRSGQGSNYEQYF
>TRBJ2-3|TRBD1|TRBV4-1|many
TGCGCCAGCAGCCAAGAAGAGTCGGACAGGGTAGCGCAGTATTTT
CASSQEESDRVAQYF
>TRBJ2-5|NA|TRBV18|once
TGTGCCAGCTCACCACCGAAAGGGCCGAAAGAGACCCAGTACTTC
CASSPPKGPKETQYF
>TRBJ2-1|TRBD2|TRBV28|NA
TGTGCCAGCAGGCCCGGGACTAGCGTAAATGAGCAGTTCTTC
CASRPGTSVNEQFF
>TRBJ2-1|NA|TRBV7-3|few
TGTGCCAGCAGCCTGACCTGGGCTGGAGGCAATGAGCAGTTCTTC
CASSLTWAGGNEQFF
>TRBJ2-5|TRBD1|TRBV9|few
TGTGCCAGCAGCGTAGGGTTCGTCGGACAGGGCATTGAGACCCAGTACTTC
CASSVGFVGQGIETQYF
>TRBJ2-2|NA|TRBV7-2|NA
TGTGCCAGCAGCGTAGCGACCTTGGGGGAGCTGTTTTTT
CASSVATLGELFF
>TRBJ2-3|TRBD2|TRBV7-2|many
TGTGCCAGCAGCTTAGCGCTAGCGGGGGGGGCAGATACGCAGTATTTT
CASSLALAGGADTQYF
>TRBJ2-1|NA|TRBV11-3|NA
TGTGCCAGCAGCTTAGACCAAGGGCGGTACAATGAGCAGTTCTTC
CASSLDQGRYNEQFF
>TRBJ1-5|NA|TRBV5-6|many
TGTGCCAACCGGCCCCAGCATTTT
CANRPQHF
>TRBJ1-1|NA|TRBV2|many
TGTGCCAGCAGTGGGAGCGACACTGAAGCTTTCTTT
CASSGSDTEAFF
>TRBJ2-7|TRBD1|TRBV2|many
TGTGCCAGCAGTGTTAGCCGGGACAGGGGGGTCAACGAGCAGTACTTC
CASSVSRDRGVNEQYF
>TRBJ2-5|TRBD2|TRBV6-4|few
TGTGCCAGCAGCATCAGACTAGCGGGAGACGGAGAGACCCAGTACTTC
CASSIRLAGDGETQYF
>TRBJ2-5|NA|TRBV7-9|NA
TGTGCCAGCAGCTTATCTACCCAGTACTTC
CASSLSTQYF
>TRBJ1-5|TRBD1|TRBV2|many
TGTGCCAGCAGGGGGACAGGTCCCCAGCATTTT
CASRGTGPQHF
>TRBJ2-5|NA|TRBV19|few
TGTGCCAGTAGTATGCTAGTACAAGAGACCCAGTACTTC
CASSMLVQETQYF
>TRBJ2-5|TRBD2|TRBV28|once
TGTGCCAGCAGTTACCTAAAATCCGGGACTAGCGGAGGAGAGACCCAGTACTTC
CASSYLKSGTSGGETQYF
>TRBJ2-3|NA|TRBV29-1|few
TGCAGCGTTGAGGGAGGCGACACAGATACGCAGTATTTT
CSVEGGDTDTQYF
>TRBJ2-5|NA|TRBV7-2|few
TGTGCCAGCAGCGTAACCGGGGCCGAGGAGACCCAGTACTTC
CASSVTGAEETQYF
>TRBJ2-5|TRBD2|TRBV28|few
TGTGCCAGCAGTCCCAGACTAGCGGTACAAGAGACCCAGTACTTC
CASSPRLAVQETQYF